These 14 T cell receptor beta chains were sequenced from one sample in a study of cytomegalovirus exposure and HLA in healthy donors. 60 Vbeta and 13 Jbeta primers were used in PCR. Clones were read by immunoSEQ multiplex PCR, and TCRdb kept only the in-frame ones, dropping some. The profile covers about 130,000 clones, with 60% to 80% appearing a single time and 2.2% taken by the ten largest. Sequenced: PBMCs. These receptors all stem from a man aged 30 to 39 in good health and CMV-seronegative.

This clone was counted a single time. This rearrangement joins TRBV2 to TRBJ2-7, with 10 positions matching TRBD1. V was clipped by 5 bases and J by 8 bases; unmatched bases: 6. This CDR3 has 13 amino acids. The germline V gene has CDR1 SNHLY and CDR2 FYNNEI. CDR3 DNA sequence: TGTGCCAGCAGTAACCGGGACAGGGGACAGCAGTACTTC. It yields the protein CASSNRDRGQQYF.

Of note for this clone: An end of the junction differs from the germline gene, which may be a read error. The chain is built from TRBV7-2 and TRBJ2-3, with 7 nucleotides matching TRBD2. CDR1 and CDR2 from the germline V gene are SGHTA and FQGNSA. The CDR3 runs 14 residues. This CDR3 reads CASSLAEVTDTQYF. In DNA, the CDR3 is TGTGCCAGCAGCCTAGCGGAGGTCACAGATACGCAGTATTTT.

This chain uses TRBV30 with TRBJ2-2; 9 nucleotides align to TRBD2. The junction had 16 bases not matched to a gene; V was cut back by 2 bases and J by 6 bases. Per germline, CDR1 GTSNPN and CDR2 SVGIG (reference sequence). This CDR3 has 18 amino acids. The CDR3 DNA reads as TGTGCCTGGAGTTCCCTGGATTTGGCGGGAGGGCGGGCCGGGGAGCTGTTTTTT. It yields the protein CAWSSLDLAGGRAGELFF.

The CDR3 loop is CASSRTGEETQYF. In DNA, the CDR3 is TGCGCCAGCAGTCGGACAGGGGAAGAGACCCAGTACTTC. The rearrangement links TRBV10-1 to TRBJ2-5; TRBD1 matches 9 bases. The CDR3 covers 13 residues. Trimming took 5 bases from V and 3 from J; bases not matched to a gene: 1. CDR1 and CDR2 (germline): WNHNN, SYGVQD (reference sequence).

The V gene is TRBV29-1, the J gene TRBJ1-2, with 9 bases aligning to TRBD1. This CDR3 contains 14 residues. The ends lost 1 base at V and 11 bases at J; junction bases unmatched: 11. Looked up from germline, CDR1 is SQVTM and CDR2 is ANQGSEA. CDR3 DNA: TGCAGCGTTGAAGGAATTGGGACAGGGACGGATTACACCTTC. Its protein is CSVEGIGTGTDYTF. Full variable domain (rest looked up from reference TRBV29-1 and TRBJ1-2): SAVISQKPSRDICQRGTSLTIQCQVDSQVTMMFWYRQQPGQSLTLIATANQGSEATYESGFVIDKFPISRPNLTFSTLTVSNMSPEDSSIYLCSVEGIGTGTDYTFGSGTRLTVV.

This chain connects TRBV19 to TRBJ2-7, with a possible D match to TRBD1 (6 bases). The V end lost 5 bases, the J end lost 0 bases, and 11 bases lay between the germline ends. Germline V gene data show CDR1 as LNHDA and CDR2 as SQIVND (reference sequence). This CDR3 has 14 residues. The DNA of the CDR3 is TGTGCCAGTAGTTTAGGGACACCCTCCTACGAGCAGTACTTC. Residues: CASSLGTPSYEQYF.

The rearrangement links TRBV30 to TRBJ1-4; no reliable D call. V lost 1 base and J lost 7, with 7 bases in between. This CDR3 is built from 12 residues. The germline V gene has CDR1 GTSNPN and CDR2 SVGIG (reference sequence). The chain's CDR3 is CAWSGAGEKLFF. The CDR3, as DNA: TGTGCCTGGAGTGGGGCGGGTGAAAAACTGTTTTTT.

This chain links TRBV27 with TRBJ1-5; D unresolved. The CDR3 loop spans 16 amino acids. Looked up from germline, CDR1 is MNHEY and CDR2 is SMNVEV (reference sequence). The V end lost 7 bases, the J end lost 7 bases, and 23 bases lay between the germline ends. The CDR3 region has the DNA TGTGCCAGCACCCACCCGGTGCGACTCTTAACCCAGCCCCAGCATTTT. Amino acid sequence: CASTHPVRLLTQPQHF.

The chain couples TRBV5-6 to TRBJ2-7; a possible D gene is TRBD2 (5 bases). Trimming removed 2 bases from V and 6 bases from J, with 12 bases in between. This CDR3 has 13 amino acids. The germline V gene has CDR1 SGHDT and CDR2 YYEEEE. The CDR3 reads CASSFDLRGEQYF. DNA of the CDR3: TGTGCCAGCAGCTTTGACCTCCGGGGCGAGCAGTACTTC.

This clone was seen more than once but under ten times. The rearrangement uses TRBV5-3 and TRBJ2-1, with D tentatively TRBD2 (6 bases). TRBV5-3 is an ORF, and what it does is uncertain. Trimming shortened V by 3 bases and J by 16 bases, and 20 bases separated the two germline ends. CDR3 length: 13 amino acids. The CDR3 DNA reads TGTGCCAGAAGCTGTGGGAGCCGGGAGTTTATATTCTTC. It codes for CARSCGSREFIFF.

This clone was seen ten or more times. The CDR3 coding sequence is TGTGCCAGCACCCGCGGGGCGCAGTATTTT. Translating it yields CASTRGAQYF. The gene calls are TRBV7-9 and TRBJ2-3, with a weak D call TRBD2 (6 bases). The CDR3 runs 10 residues. Germline CDR1 reads SEHNR; CDR2 reads FQNEAQ (reference sequence). Trimming pared 7 bases from V and 10 bases from J, leaving 9 bases between.

This chain's CDR3 is CASSLEDSFLYEQYF. In DNA, the CDR3 is TGTGCCAGCAGCTTAGAAGACAGCTTCCTCTACGAGCAGTACTTC. The V call is TRBV7-8, the J call TRBJ2-7, with D possibly TRBD1 on 5 matching bases. The V and J ends lost 1 base and 3 bases respectively, with 13 bases between them. The germline CDR1 and CDR2 sequences are SGHVS and FQNEAQ. The CDR3 totals 15 residues.

In DNA, the CDR3 is TGTGCCAGCAGTGATCGACTAGCGGGAGGGCCCCGGGAGACCCAGTACTTC. Residues: CASSDRLAGGPRETQYF. The chain recombines TRBV6-1 with TRBJ2-5; 14 bases are a match to TRBD2. Germline V lookup: CDR1 MNHNS, CDR2 SASEGT. Trimming at V came to 3 bases and at J to 5 bases, leaving 8 bases not matched to a gene. This CDR3 is built from 17 residues.

This clone was detected once. V gene TRBV21-1 combines with J gene TRBJ2-2; no DNA check was done on the table's D call, TRBD2. TRBV21-1 is tagged as a pseudogene. This CDR3 contains 13 residues. The DNA of the CDR3 is TGTGCCATACTAGCTGAGAACACCGGGGAGCTGTTTTTT. Its translation is CAILAENTGELFF.